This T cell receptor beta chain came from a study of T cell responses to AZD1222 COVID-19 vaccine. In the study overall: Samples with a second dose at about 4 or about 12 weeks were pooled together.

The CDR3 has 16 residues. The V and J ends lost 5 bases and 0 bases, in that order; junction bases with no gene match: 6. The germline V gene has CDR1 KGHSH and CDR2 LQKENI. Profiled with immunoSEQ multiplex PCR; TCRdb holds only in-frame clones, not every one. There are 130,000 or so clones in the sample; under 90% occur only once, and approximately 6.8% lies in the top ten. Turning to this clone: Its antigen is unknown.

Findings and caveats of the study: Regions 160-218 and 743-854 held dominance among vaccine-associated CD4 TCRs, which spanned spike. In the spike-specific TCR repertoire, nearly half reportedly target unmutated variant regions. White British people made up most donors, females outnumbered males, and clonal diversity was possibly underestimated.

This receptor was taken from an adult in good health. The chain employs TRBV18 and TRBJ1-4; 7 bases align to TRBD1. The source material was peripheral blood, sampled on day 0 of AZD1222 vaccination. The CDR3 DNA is TGTGCCAGCTCAAGTGGACAGGTTGCAACTAATGAAAAACTGTTTTTT. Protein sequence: CASSSGQVATNEKLFF.